Sequencing of this T cell receptor beta chain was carried out in a study of cytomegalovirus exposure and HLA in healthy donors. The CDR3 contains 14 residues. The germline gives CDR1 MNHNS, CDR2 SASEGT. Trimming cost V 6 bases and J 1 base, with 12 bases left between them. PCR used 60 Vbeta primers and 13 Jbeta primers. The repertoire was sequenced with immunoSEQ multiplex PCR; TCRdb's copy has only in-frame clones and lacks some. The table includes around 190,000 clones, 78% detected once. J is TRBJ1-2 and V is TRBV6-1, with unresolved D. This clonotype was sampled from a female donor in good health and CMV-seronegative. The sequencing sample was made of PBMCs. In DNA, the CDR3 is TGTGCCAGCAGCCCCTCGCGAGGTAACTATGGCTACACCTTC. The encoded protein is CASSPSRGNYGYTF.